This T cell receptor beta chain was found in a study of blood T cell repertoires in COVID-19. Study as a whole: Samples came from the United States, Italy and Spain, spanning acute and convalescent COVID-19. Sources were T cells, B-cell-depleted T cells, or PBMCs; the material itself was cDNA or gDNA.

The CDR3 length is 16 residues. Germline assignment: CDR1 SEHNR and CDR2 FQNEAQ (reference sequence). Trimming cost V 3 bases and J 6 bases; bases outside gene matches: 12. Per the study methods: Researchers report that nucleated cell counts were estimated from reference gene primer amplification. The table came from immunoSEQ multiplex PCR; TCRdb's copy has only in-frame clones and leaves some out. Clone size and the V and J calls come from that table; the DNA yielded D and trimming. Among 60,000 to 70,000 clones listed, over 75% were seen once. The source is an elderly man with acute or convalescent COVID-19. The rearrangement joins TRBV7-9 to TRBJ2-7; 9 bases are a match to TRBD2. The sample comprised peripheral blood. CDR3 in amino acids: CASSFSGGRAAPEQYF. The CDR3 nucleotides read TGTGCCAGCAGCTTTTCCGGCGGGAGGGCCGCTCCCGAGCAGTACTTC.